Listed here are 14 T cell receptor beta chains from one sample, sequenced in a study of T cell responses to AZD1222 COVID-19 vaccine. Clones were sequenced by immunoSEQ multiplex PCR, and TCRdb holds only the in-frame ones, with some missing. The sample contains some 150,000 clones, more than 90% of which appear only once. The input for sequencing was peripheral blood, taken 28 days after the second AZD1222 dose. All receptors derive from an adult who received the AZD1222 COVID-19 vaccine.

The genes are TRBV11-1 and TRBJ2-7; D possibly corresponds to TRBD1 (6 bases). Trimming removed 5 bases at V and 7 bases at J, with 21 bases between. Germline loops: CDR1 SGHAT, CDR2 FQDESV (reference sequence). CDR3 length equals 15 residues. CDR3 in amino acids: CASSPGGRDLREQYF. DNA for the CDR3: TGTGCCAGCAGCCCTGGGGGCAGGGACCTACGAGAGCAGTACTTC.

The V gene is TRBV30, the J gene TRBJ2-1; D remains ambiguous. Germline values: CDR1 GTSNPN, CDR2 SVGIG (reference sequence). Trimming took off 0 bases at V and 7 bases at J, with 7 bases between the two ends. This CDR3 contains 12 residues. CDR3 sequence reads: CAWSVHGNEQFF. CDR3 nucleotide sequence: TGTGCCTGGAGTGTACACGGGAATGAGCAGTTCTTC.

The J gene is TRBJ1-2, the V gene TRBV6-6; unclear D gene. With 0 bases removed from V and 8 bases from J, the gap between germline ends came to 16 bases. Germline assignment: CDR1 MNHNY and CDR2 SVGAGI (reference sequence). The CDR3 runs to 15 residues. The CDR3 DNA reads TGTGCCAGCAGTTACTCGGATGGTTTGGGCTTCGGCTACACCTTC. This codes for CASSYSDGLGFGYTF.

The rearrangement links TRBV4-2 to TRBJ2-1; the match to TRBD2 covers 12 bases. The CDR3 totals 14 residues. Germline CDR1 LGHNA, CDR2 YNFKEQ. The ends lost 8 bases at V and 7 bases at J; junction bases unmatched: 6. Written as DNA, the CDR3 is TGTGCCAGCGGTTCTAGCGGGGGGGGTAATGAGCAGTTCTTC. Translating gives CASGSSGGGNEQFF.

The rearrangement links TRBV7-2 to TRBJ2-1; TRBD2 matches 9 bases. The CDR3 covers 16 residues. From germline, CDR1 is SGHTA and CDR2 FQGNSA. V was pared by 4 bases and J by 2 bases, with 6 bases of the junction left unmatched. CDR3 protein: CASSWDSGSPYNEQFF. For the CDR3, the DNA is TGTGCCAGCAGCTGGGATAGCGGGAGTCCCTACAATGAGCAGTTCTTC.

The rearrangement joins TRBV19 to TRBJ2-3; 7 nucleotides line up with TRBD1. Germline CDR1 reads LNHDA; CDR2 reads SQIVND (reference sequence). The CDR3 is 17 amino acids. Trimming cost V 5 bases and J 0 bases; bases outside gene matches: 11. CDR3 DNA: TGTGCCAGTAGTTCCCAGGACAGGCCAACTAGCACAGATACGCAGTATTTT. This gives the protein CASSSQDRPTSTDTQYF.

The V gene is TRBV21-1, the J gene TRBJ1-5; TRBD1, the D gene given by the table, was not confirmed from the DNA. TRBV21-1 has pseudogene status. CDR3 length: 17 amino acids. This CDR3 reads CASSKDRDRVSNQPQHF. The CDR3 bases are TGTGCCAGCAGCAAGGATCGGGACAGGGTGAGCAATCAGCCCCAGCATTTT.

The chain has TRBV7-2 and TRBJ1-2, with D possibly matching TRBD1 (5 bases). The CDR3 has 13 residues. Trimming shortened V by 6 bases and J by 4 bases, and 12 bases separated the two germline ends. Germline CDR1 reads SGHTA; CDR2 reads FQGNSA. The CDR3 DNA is TGTGCCAGCAGTCGGGGGGGTCCCTATGGCTACACCTTC. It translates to CASSRGGPYGYTF.

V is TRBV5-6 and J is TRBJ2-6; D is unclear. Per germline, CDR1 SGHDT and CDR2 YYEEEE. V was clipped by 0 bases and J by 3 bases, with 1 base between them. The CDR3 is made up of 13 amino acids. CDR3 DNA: TGTGCCAGCAGCTTGGTTGGGGCCAACGTCCTGACTTTC. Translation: CASSLVGANVLTF. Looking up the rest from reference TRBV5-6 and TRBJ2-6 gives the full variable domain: DAGVTQSPTHLIKTRGQQVTLRCSPKSGHDTVSWYQQALGQGPQFIFQYYEEEERQRGNFPDRFSGHQFPNYSSELNVNALLLGDSALYLCASSLVGANVLTFGAGSRLTVL.

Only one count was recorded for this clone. The CDR3 loop is CASREANTGELFF. DNA for the CDR3: TGTGCCAGCAGGGAGGCGAACACCGGGGAGCTGTTTTTT. This sequence joins TRBV11-3 and TRBJ2-2; D may be TRBD2 (5 bases). The CDR3 sequence is 13 residues long. Per the germline V gene, CDR1 is SGHNT and CDR2 is YENEEA. The germline V and J ends were trimmed by 6 bases and 0 bases, with 5 bases remaining between them.

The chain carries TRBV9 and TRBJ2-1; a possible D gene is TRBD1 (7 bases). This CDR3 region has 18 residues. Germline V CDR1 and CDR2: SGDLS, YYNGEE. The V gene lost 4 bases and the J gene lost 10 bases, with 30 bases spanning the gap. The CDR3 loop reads CASSKTTGSVGGRSEQFF. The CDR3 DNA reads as TGTGCCAGCAGCAAAACGACAGGGAGTGTGGGAGGACGCTCGGAGCAGTTCTTC.

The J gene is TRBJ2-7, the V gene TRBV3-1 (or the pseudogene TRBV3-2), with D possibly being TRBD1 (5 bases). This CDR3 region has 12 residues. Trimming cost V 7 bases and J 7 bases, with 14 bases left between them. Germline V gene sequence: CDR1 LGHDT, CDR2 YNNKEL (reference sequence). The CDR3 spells CASTPGFGEQYF. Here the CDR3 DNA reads TGTGCCAGCACCCCAGGGTTTGGGGAGCAGTACTTC.

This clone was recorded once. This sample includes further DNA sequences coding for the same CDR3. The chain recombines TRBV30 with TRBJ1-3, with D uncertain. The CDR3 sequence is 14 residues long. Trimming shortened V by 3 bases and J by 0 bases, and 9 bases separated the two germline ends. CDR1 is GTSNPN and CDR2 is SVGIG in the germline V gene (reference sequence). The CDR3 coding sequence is TGTGCCTGGAGAGGCGGGAGCTCTGGAAACACCATATATTTT. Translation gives CAWRGGSSGNTIYF.

The DNA of the CDR3 is TGTGCCAGCAGGAGGGACACGGGCACCGGGGAGCTGTTTTTT. Translated, it gives CASRRDTGTGELFF. The rearrangement links TRBV2 to TRBJ2-2; weak D call: TRBD1 (6 bases). Germline V gene data show CDR1 as SNHLY and CDR2 as FYNNEI. This CDR3 region has 14 residues. Trimming left V 6 bases short and J 4 bases short, with 12 bases between.